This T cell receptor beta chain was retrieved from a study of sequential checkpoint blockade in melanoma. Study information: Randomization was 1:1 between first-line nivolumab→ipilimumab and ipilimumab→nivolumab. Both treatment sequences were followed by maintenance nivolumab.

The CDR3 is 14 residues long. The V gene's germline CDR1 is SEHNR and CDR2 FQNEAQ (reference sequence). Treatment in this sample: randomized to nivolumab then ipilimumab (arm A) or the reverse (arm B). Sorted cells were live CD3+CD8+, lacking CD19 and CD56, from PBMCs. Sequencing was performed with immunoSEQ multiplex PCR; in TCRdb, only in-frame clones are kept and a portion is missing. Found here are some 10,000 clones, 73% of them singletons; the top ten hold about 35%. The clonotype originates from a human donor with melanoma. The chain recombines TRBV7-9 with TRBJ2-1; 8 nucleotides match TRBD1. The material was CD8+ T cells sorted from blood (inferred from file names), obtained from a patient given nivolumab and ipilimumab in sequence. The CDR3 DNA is TGTGCACAGGGGGGCGGATTCGAGTACAATGAGCAGTTCTTC. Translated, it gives CAQGGGFEYNEQFF.